The TCR beta chain described here comes from a study of shared clonotypes between healthy human individuals. Sequencing used immunoSEQ multiplex PCR; TCRdb keeps in-frame clones, though not all of them. The sample holds about 2 million clones, just under 95% seen once. CD45RO negativity and positive selection for CCR7 defined naive CD8 cells, a population that excluded terminally differentiated effector memory CD45RA+ cells. There were no recent acute infections or vaccinations among the donors, who were healthy HIV-negative adults. The sequenced sample consisted of naive CD8+ T cells sorted from blood. This receptor was obtained from a man aged 18 to 29 in good health.

The chain's CDR3 is CASSLERGPTNEKLFF. The CDR3 bases are TGTGCCAGCAGCTTAGAGAGGGGGCCCACTAATGAAAAACTGTTTTTT. J is TRBJ1-4 and V is TRBV11-3; 7 nucleotides align to TRBD1. The CDR3 has 16 residues. The J segment lost 2 bases and the V segment lost 0 bases, leaving 3 bases of the junction unmatched. Germline V gives CDR1 SGHNT, CDR2 YENEEA.